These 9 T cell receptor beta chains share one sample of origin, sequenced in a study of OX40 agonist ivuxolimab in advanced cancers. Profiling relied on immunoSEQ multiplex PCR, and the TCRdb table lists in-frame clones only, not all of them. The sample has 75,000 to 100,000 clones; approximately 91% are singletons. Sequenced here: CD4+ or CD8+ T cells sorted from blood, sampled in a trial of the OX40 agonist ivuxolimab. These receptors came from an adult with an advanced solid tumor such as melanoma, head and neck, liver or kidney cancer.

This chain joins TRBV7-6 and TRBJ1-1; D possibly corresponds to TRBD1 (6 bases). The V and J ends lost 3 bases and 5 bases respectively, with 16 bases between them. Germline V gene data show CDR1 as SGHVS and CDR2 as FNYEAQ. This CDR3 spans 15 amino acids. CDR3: CASSLQAGAQTEAFF. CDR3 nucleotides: TGTGCCAGCAGCTTGCAGGCGGGGGCGCAAACTGAAGCTTTCTTT.

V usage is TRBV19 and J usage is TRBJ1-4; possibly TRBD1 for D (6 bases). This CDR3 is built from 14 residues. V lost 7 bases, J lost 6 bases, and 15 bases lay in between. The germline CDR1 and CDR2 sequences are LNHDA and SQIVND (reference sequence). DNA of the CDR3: TGTGCCAGTAAGCCCTCAGGGGCGGATGAAAAACTGTTTTTT. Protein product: CASKPSGADEKLFF.

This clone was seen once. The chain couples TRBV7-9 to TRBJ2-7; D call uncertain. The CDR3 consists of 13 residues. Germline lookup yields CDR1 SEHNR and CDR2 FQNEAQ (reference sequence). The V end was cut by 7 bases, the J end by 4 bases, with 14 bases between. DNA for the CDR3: TGTGCCAGCATAGAGTGGGGAATGTACGAGCAGTACTTC. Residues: CASIEWGMYEQYF.

The CDR3 sequence is CASTASYEQYF. The CDR3 DNA is TGTGCCAGCACCGCCAGCTACGAGCAGTACTTC. This rearrangement joins TRBV6-1 to TRBJ2-7; the D is unclear. Between the trimmed V and J ends, which lost 7 bases and 3 bases, there was a span of 7 bases. The CDR3 sequence is 11 residues long. The germline CDR1 and CDR2 sequences are MNHNS and SASEGT.

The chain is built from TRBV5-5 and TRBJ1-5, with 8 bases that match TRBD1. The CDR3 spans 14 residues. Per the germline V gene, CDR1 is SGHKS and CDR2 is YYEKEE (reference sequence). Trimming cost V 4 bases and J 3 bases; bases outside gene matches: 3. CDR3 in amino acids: CASSPGQANQPQHF. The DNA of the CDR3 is TGTGCCAGCAGCCCGGGACAGGCCAATCAGCCCCAGCATTTT. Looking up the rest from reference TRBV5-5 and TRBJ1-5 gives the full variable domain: DAGVTQSPTHLIKTRGQQVTLRCSPISGHKSVSWYQQVLGQGPQFIFQYYEKEERGRGNFPDRFSARQFPNYSSELNVNALLLGDSALYLCASSPGQANQPQHFGDGTRLSIL.

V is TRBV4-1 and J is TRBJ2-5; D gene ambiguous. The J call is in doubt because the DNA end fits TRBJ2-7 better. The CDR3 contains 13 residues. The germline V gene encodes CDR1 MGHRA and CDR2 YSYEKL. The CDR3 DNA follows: TGCGCCAGCAGCCAAGTCCCCGACACCGAGCAGTACTTC. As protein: CASSQVPDTEQYF.

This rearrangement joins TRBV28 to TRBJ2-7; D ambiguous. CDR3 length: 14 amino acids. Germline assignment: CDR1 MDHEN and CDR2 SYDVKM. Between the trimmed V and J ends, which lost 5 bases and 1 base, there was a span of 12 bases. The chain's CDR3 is CASSPRTESYEQYF. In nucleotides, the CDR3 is TGTGCCAGCAGTCCCCGGACGGAATCCTACGAGCAGTACTTC.

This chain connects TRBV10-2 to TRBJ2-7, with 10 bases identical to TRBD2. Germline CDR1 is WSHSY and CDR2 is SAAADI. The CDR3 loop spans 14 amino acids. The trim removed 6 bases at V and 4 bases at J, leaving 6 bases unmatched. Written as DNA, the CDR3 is TGCGCCAGCAGGCCTAGCGGGGGTTTTTACGAGCAGTACTTC. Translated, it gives CASRPSGGFYEQYF.

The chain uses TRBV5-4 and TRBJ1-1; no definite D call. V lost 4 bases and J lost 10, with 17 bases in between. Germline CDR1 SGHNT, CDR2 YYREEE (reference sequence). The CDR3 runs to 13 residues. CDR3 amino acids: CASSQKTPPTAFF. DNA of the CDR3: TGTGCCAGCAGCCAAAAGACACCACCGACAGCTTTCTTT.